Listed here are 13 T cell receptor beta chains from one sample, sequenced in a study of OX40 agonist ivuxolimab in advanced cancers. Library method: the immunoSEQ multiplex PCR assay. The table was pulled from immuneACCESS by TCRdb, which kept in-frame rearrangements only. Such tables lose some clones; where checked, under half of the loss comes from unresolved V genes, and the rest has no known cause. The sample table holds tens of thousands of clones, of which 85% to 90% were seen once. Under 0.25% of the sample is in the top ten clones. Sample: CD4+ or CD8+ T cells sorted from blood, taken in a trial of the OX40 agonist ivuxolimab. All receptors come from an adult with an advanced solid tumor such as melanoma, head and neck, liver or kidney cancer.

This chain's CDR3 is CASSPGYREDYGYTF. In DNA form, the CDR3 reads TGTGCCAGCTCACCAGGTTACAGGGAGGACTATGGCTACACCTTC. The rearrangement uses TRBV18 and TRBJ1-2, with D maybe TRBD1 (6 bases). The V end lost 2 bases, the J end lost 3 bases, and 13 bases lay between the germline ends. Germline V CDR1 and CDR2: KGHSH, LQKENI. The CDR3 contains 15 residues.

V is TRBV20-1 and J is TRBJ1-2; D not certain. Trimming cost V 5 bases and J 13 bases, with 11 bases left between them. Germline V gene data show CDR1 as DFQATT and CDR2 as SNEGSKA (reference sequence). This CDR3 contains 9 residues. This CDR3 reads CSAAPASTF. The CDR3 region has the DNA TGCAGTGCTGCCCCCGCTAGCACCTTC.

V usage is TRBV18 and J usage is TRBJ1-1; 9 positions match TRBD1. This CDR3 region has 16 residues. CDR1 is KGHSH and CDR2 is LQKENI in the germline V gene. J gave up 6 bases and V 3 bases, and 11 bases lay outside the gene matches. CDR3 bases: TGTGCCAGCTCACCCGAGGGGACAGGGTTCGGTCCTGAAGCTTTCTTT. Its translation is CASSPEGTGFGPEAFF.

The chain links TRBV19 to TRBJ1-3; D is undetermined. In germline, CDR1 is LNHDA, CDR2 SQIVND (reference sequence). The V and J ends lost 3 bases and 0 bases respectively, with 3 bases between them. This CDR3 has 13 amino acids. DNA for the CDR3: TGTGCCAGTAGTATTTCCTCTGGAAACACCATATATTTT. It specifies CASSISSGNTIYF.

V usage is TRBV11-3 and J usage is TRBJ2-2; D remains unclear. The length of the CDR3 is 13 residues. Trimming pared 5 bases from V and 5 bases from J, leaving 9 bases between. Germline loops: CDR1 SGHNT, CDR2 YENEEA. CDR3 sequence: CASSPETTGELFF. In DNA, the CDR3 is TGTGCCAGCAGCCCGGAGACAACCGGGGAGCTGTTTTTT.

This chain joins TRBV18 and TRBJ1-2, with D tentatively TRBD1 (6 bases). The CDR3 is 15 amino acids. V was pared by 3 bases and J by 6 bases, with 17 bases between. The germline gives CDR1 KGHSH, CDR2 LQKENI. The CDR3 here is CASSPILGGTDGYTF. CDR3 DNA sequence: TGTGCCAGCTCACCTATCCTGGGGGGCACGGATGGCTACACCTTC.

As concerns this clone: At one of its ends the junction is not consistent with the germline gene, which may arise from a read error. The chain employs TRBV4-3 and TRBJ2-7; D may match TRBD1 or TRBD2 (5 bases each). Germline V CDR1 and CDR2: LGHNA, YSLEER. The CDR3 consists of 19 residues. CDR3: CASSHGRGYSGTYSHEQYF. CDR3 nucleotides: TGCGCCAGCAGCCACGGGCGAGGGTATTCCGGGACCTACTCCCACGAGCAGTACTTC.

The sample holds one count of this clone. The chain carries TRBV7-9 and TRBJ2-3; D tentatively reads TRBD1 or TRBD2 (5 bases each). Germline V gene sequence: CDR1 SEHNR, CDR2 FQNEAQ (reference sequence). V lost 0 bases and J lost 5, with 6 bases in between. This CDR3 contains 13 residues. Here the CDR3 DNA reads TGTGCCAGCAGCTTAGCGGGGGAAGATACGCAGTATTTT. It specifies CASSLAGEDTQYF.

This clone appeared once. The chain links TRBV4-3 to TRBJ2-2; D gene ambiguous. V dropped 0 bases and J dropped 7 bases, with 3 bases sitting between them. From germline, CDR1 is LGHNA and CDR2 YSLEER. The CDR3 totals 12 residues. Written as DNA, the CDR3 is TGCGCCAGCAGCCAAGATCACGGGGAGCTGTTTTTT. Translating gives CASSQDHGELFF.

The genes are TRBV19 and TRBJ1-4; D possibly corresponds to TRBD1 (5 bases). Trimming left V 6 bases short and J 0 bases short, with 14 bases between. Germline CDR1 reads LNHDA; CDR2 reads SQIVND (reference sequence). This CDR3 is 16 amino acids long. This CDR3 is CASSTHGGATNEKLFF. The CDR3, as DNA: TGTGCCAGTAGCACGCACGGGGGGGCAACTAATGAAAAACTGTTTTTT.

The chain is built from TRBV27 and TRBJ1-2; 8 bases are a match to TRBD1. J gave up 5 bases and V 6 bases, and 8 bases lay outside the gene matches. The CDR3 runs to 14 residues. The germline V gene encodes CDR1 MNHEY and CDR2 SMNVEV (reference sequence). CDR3 region: CASRKTGEGYGYTF. DNA for the CDR3: TGTGCCAGCAGAAAGACAGGGGAGGGGTATGGCTACACCTTC.

This chain uses TRBV6-5 with TRBJ1-5; no clear D gene. The germline CDR1 and CDR2 sequences are MNHEY and SVGAGI. This CDR3 spans 13 amino acids. Trimming took 4 bases from V and 9 from J, leaving 13 bases between them. As DNA, the CDR3 is TGTGCCAGCAGTTCCACTCCCAGTGGGCCCCAGCATTTT. As protein: CASSSTPSGPQHF.

J is TRBJ2-3 and V is TRBV7-9; 7 nucleotides agree with TRBD1. Per the germline V gene, CDR1 is SEHNR and CDR2 is FQNEAQ (reference sequence). The length of the CDR3 is 17 residues. After removal of 5 bases from V and 4 bases from J, the junction contained 15 bases not matched to a gene. The chain's CDR3 is CASSPTRTGPVSDTQYF. CDR3 coding DNA: TGTGCCAGCAGCCCAACTAGGACAGGTCCGGTTTCAGATACGCAGTATTTT.